These 21 T cell receptor beta chains came from one sample sequenced in a study of T-cell reconstitution after alpha-beta-depleted transplantation in children. The library targeted TCRbeta and was prepared with unique molecular identifiers. MiXCR, run by TCRdb on the PCR reads, gives a single entry per CDR3 protein. The profile shows a few hundred thousand distinct CDR3 sequences, around a tenth of them singletons. The sample here was PBMCs from the stem cell graft donor, taken from the stem cell graft. The receptors here all came from a human donor who donated a stem cell graft to a child with acute lymphoblastic leukemia.

This clonotype showed up just a few times. V is TRBV7-9 and J is TRBJ2-7; D is unclear. V lost 5 bases and J lost 0, with 11 bases in between. This CDR3 contains 14 residues. The germline CDR1 and CDR2 sequences are SEHNR and FQNEAQ (reference sequence). The CDR3 bases are TGTGCCAGCAGCGTCCCCGGAAACTCCTACGAGCAGTACTTC. Protein product: CASSVPGNSYEQYF. Full variable domain (rest looked up from reference TRBV7-9 and TRBJ2-7): DTGVSQNPRHKITKRGQNVTFRCDPISEHNRLYWYRQTLGQGPEFLTYFQNEAQLEKSRLLSDRFSAERPKGSFSTLEIQRTEQGDSAMYLCASSVPGNSYEQYFGPGTRLTVT.

This clonotype was picked up a small number of times. The chain couples TRBV20-1 to TRBJ1-4; tentative D call: TRBD1 (5 bases). Trimming took off 4 bases at V and 6 bases at J, with 9 bases between the two ends. Germline V gene sequence: CDR1 DFQATT, CDR2 SNEGSKA (reference sequence). This CDR3 contains 12 residues. The CDR3 nucleotides are TGCAGTGCTACAGACAGCTATGAAAAACTGTTTTTT. Translation: CSATDSYEKLFF.

This clonotype was detected a few times. CDR3 nucleotides: TGTGCCAGCAGCCAATGGCGAAGGAACACCCAGTTCTTC. Its protein is CASSQWRRNTQFF. The V and J genes are TRBV3-1 and TRBJ2-1, with D hard to call. The germline V gene encodes CDR1 LGHDT and CDR2 YNNKEL (reference sequence). V lost 2 bases and J 13 bases, leaving 15 bases between the germline ends. This CDR3 contains 13 residues.

This clonotype was observed a handful of times. This chain links TRBV29-1 with TRBJ1-2, with D unclear. The CDR3 length is 11 residues. Germline V gives CDR1 SQVTM, CDR2 ANQGSEA. The V and J ends lost 4 bases and 5 bases respectively, with 8 bases between them. The CDR3 here is CSVALEYGYTF. CDR3 in DNA: TGCAGCGTTGCACTGGAATATGGCTACACCTTC.

This clonotype was detected many times. V gene TRBV12-3 or TRBV12-4 combines with J gene TRBJ2-5; D may be TRBD1 (5 bases). There are 13 residues in the CDR3. The V end lost 4 bases, the J end lost 14 bases, and 20 bases lay between the germline ends. In DNA, the CDR3 is TGTGCCAGCAGTTCCGTAGGTTCGGCAGGGTGCTACTTC. It specifies CASSSVGSAGCYF.

This clonotype was seen repeatedly, ten times or more. The J gene is TRBJ2-2, the V gene TRBV7-3; a possible D gene is TRBD1 (6 bases). The CDR3 spans 16 residues. Germline lookup yields CDR1 SGHTA and CDR2 FQGTGA. Trimming left V 2 bases short and J 1 base short, with 11 bases between. CDR3 amino acids: CASSLQGTRNTGELFF. The CDR3 region has the DNA TGTGCCAGCAGCTTACAAGGGACAAGGAACACCGGGGAGCTGTTTTTT.

Worth noting for this clonotype: Just one base apart from a much larger clone, this may be a read error. The chain recombines TRBV2 with TRBJ2-7, with D perhaps TRBD2 (5 bases). There are 14 residues in the CDR3. Per the germline V gene, CDR1 is SNHLY and CDR2 is FYNNEI. The CDR3 nucleotides are TGTACCAGCAGTGAAGGACTTCGATCCTACGAGCAGTACTTC. Translated, it gives CTSSEGLRSYEQYF.

The chain carries TRBV7-9 and TRBJ2-1; unclear D gene. Per the germline V gene, CDR1 is SEHNR and CDR2 is FQNEAQ (reference sequence). V lost 1 base, J lost 5 bases, and 15 bases lay in between. This CDR3 comprises 16 residues. The CDR3 spells CASSLGSDWPNNEQFF. CDR3 sequence (DNA): TGTGCCAGCAGCTTAGGATCAGATTGGCCTAACAATGAGCAGTTCTTC.

This clonotype was seen ten or more times. This rearrangement joins TRBV4-3 to TRBJ2-7; TRBD2 agrees at 11 bases. V lost 3 bases, J lost 0 bases, and 1 base stayed unmatched. The CDR3 extends over 15 amino acids. The germline V gene encodes CDR1 LGHNA and CDR2 YSLEER. CDR3 nucleotides: TGCGCCAGCAGCCACCTAGCGGGAGGCTCCTACGAGCAGTACTTC. It yields the protein CASSHLAGGSYEQYF.

This clonotype showed up many times. The rearrangement uses TRBV20-1 and TRBJ2-7; 8 bases match TRBD2. Per the germline V gene, CDR1 is DFQATT and CDR2 is SNEGSKA (reference sequence). The CDR3 contains 13 residues. After removal of 5 bases from V and 4 bases from J, the junction contained 7 bases not matched to a gene. The CDR3: CSADPGGVYEQYF. The CDR3 region has the DNA TGCAGTGCTGATCCGGGAGGGGTATACGAGCAGTACTTC.

This clonotype was observed once. A much larger clone is a single base away; this may be a read error. V gene TRBV10-3 combines with J gene TRBJ2-3; 8 nucleotides line up with TRBD2. The CDR3 has 14 amino acids. The germline V gene has CDR1 ENHRY and CDR2 SYGVKD. J gave up 0 bases and V 10 bases, and 6 bases lay outside the gene matches. The CDR3 region is CASVSGISTDTQYF. In DNA form, the CDR3 reads TGTGCCAGTGTTAGCGGGATAAGCACAGATACGCAGTATTTT.

This clonotype has a count of ten or more. The chain uses TRBV12-3 or TRBV12-4 and TRBJ2-7; no definite D call. This CDR3 spans 12 amino acids. V lost 1 base to trimming and J lost 3 bases, with 4 bases between them. This CDR3 is CASSLVIYEQYF. CDR3 DNA: TGTGCCAGCAGTTTAGTTATCTACGAGCAGTACTTC.

Concerning this clonotype: This is likely a read error, given that the CDR3 carries no conserved phenylalanine or tryptophan at its end. The chain couples TRBV4-2 to TRBJ2-1; D is unresolved. This CDR3 region has 15 residues. V was shortened by 1 base and J by 5 bases, with 12 bases between the two germline ends. CDR1 LGHNA and CDR2 YNFKEQ come from the germline V gene. Here the CDR3 DNA reads TGTGCCAGCAGCCAAGGCCCTCTCCTCAACAATGAGCAGTTCTTG. Encoded protein: CASSQGPLLNNEQFL.

The rearrangement uses TRBV18 and TRBJ2-7; 9 bases are a match to TRBD1. CDR1 KGHSH and CDR2 LQKENI come from the germline V gene. The CDR3 is 16 residues long. The trim removed 0 bases at V and 2 bases at J, leaving 5 bases unmatched. In nucleotides, the CDR3 is TGTGCCAGCTCACCACCGGCGGGACAGGGTACCTACGAGCAGTACTTC. Translation: CASSPPAGQGTYEQYF.

This clonotype was counted a few times. The J gene is TRBJ1-3, the V gene TRBV20-1; no definite D call. V dropped 1 base and J dropped 0 bases, with 10 bases sitting between them. Germline CDR1 reads DFQATT; CDR2 reads SNEGSKA (reference sequence). This CDR3 region has 15 residues. The CDR3 sequence: CSARGREPSGNTIYF. The CDR3 DNA reads TGCAGTGCTAGAGGGAGAGAACCCTCTGGAAACACCATATATTTT.

The chain employs TRBV7-9 and TRBJ2-7, with unresolved D. Trimming removed 1 base from V and 3 bases from J, with 13 bases in between. Germline V gives CDR1 SEHNR, CDR2 FQNEAQ (reference sequence). The CDR3 has 15 residues. For the CDR3, the DNA is TGTGCCAGCAGCTTAGGTGAGGACCTCCTCTACGAGCAGTACTTC. It yields the protein CASSLGEDLLYEQYF.

The chain carries TRBV6-4 and TRBJ1-1, with a possible D match to TRBD1 (6 bases). This CDR3 is built from 14 residues. Germline loops: CDR1 MRHNA, CDR2 SNTAGT. The V and J ends lost 8 bases and 1 base respectively, with 14 bases between them. The CDR3 sequence: CASRGGYQNTEAFF. The CDR3 DNA sequence: TGTGCCAGCCGAGGGGGGTACCAGAACACTGAAGCTTTCTTT.

This clonotype came up a few times. CDR3 amino acids: CASTLSADRNENSPLHF. The CDR3 DNA follows: TGTGCCAGCACCCTGAGTGCTGACAGGAACGAAAATTCACCCCTCCACTTT. This chain joins TRBV12-3 or TRBV12-4 and TRBJ1-6, with D possibly TRBD1 on 6 matching bases. This CDR3 region has 17 residues. The V gene lost 7 bases and the J gene lost 7 bases, with 23 bases spanning the gap.

The CDR3 region is CASSYSDRDYNEQFF. CDR3 sequence (DNA): TGTGCCAGCAGTTACTCGGACAGGGATTACAATGAGCAGTTCTTC. The rearrangement links TRBV6-5 to TRBJ2-1; 8 bases line up with TRBD1. Per germline, CDR1 MNHEY and CDR2 SVGAGI. Trimming removed 0 bases from V and 4 bases from J; junction bases left unmatched: 2. This CDR3 is 15 amino acids long.

The V gene is TRBV20-1, the J gene TRBJ2-3; 8 nucleotides align to TRBD1. The CDR3 has 15 residues. Germline CDR1 and CDR2: DFQATT and SNEGSKA (reference sequence). V trimming: 0 bases; J trimming: 7 bases; junction bases outside the gene matches: 9. CDR3 nucleotides: TGCAGTGCTAGAGATGGCAGGGGGCCCCGAAATACGCAGTATTTT. Translated, it gives CSARDGRGPRNTQYF.

This clonotype was observed a few times. The J gene is TRBJ2-7, the V gene TRBV5-6; 7 nucleotides line up with TRBD1. J gave up 2 bases and V 6 bases, and 11 bases lay outside the gene matches. CDR1 and CDR2 from the germline V gene are SGHDT and YYEEEE. This CDR3 is built from 15 residues. CDR3 protein: CASTDRGQPTYEQYF. For the CDR3, the DNA is TGTGCCAGCACCGACCGGGGACAGCCTACCTACGAGCAGTACTTC. Full variable domain (outside the CDR3, taken from reference TRBV5-6 and TRBJ2-7): DAGVTQSPTHLIKTRGQQVTLRCSPKSGHDTVSWYQQALGQGPQFIFQYYEEEERQRGNFPDRFSGHQFPNYSSELNVNALLLGDSALYLCASTDRGQPTYEQYFGPGTRLTVT.